These 13 T cell receptor beta chains share one sample of origin, sequenced in a study of blood T cell repertoires in COVID-19. Only in-frame clones appear in the TCRdb table, and some are missing; sequencing was by immunoSEQ multiplex PCR. The profile shows over 110,000 clones, nearly 85% of them singletons. The sample taken for sequencing was PBMCs or T cells enriched from blood (not recorded which). These receptors were collected from a man aged 50 to 59 in a cohort exposed to, infected with or recovered from COVID-19 (not recorded which).

This clone ranks as medium-sized (0.01 to 0.1%). This chain links TRBV24-1 with TRBJ2-3; TRBD2 matches 10 bases. The CDR3 sequence is 17 residues long. Germline V gene lookup returns CDR1 KGHDR and CDR2 SFDVKD. Trimming cost V 0 bases and J 6 bases; bases outside gene matches: 8. The CDR3 nucleotides are TGTGCCACCAGTGATTTGCCCCTAGCGGGAGTTGGGGATACGCAGTATTTT. This gives the protein CATSDLPLAGVGDTQYF.

V gene TRBV2 combines with J gene TRBJ2-3; 7 nucleotides agree with TRBD2. The germline V gene has CDR1 SNHLY and CDR2 FYNNEI. The length of the CDR3 is 15 residues. V gave up 7 bases and J gave up 6 bases; unmatched junction bases: 13. This chain's CDR3 is CASKGGSMVWDTQYF. CDR3 in DNA: TGTGCCAGCAAAGGCGGGAGCATGGTATGGGATACGCAGTATTTT. Filled out from reference TRBV2 and TRBJ2-3, the complete variable domain reads EPEVTQTPSHQVTQMGQEVILRCVPISNHLYFYWYRQILGQKVEFLVSFYNNEISEKSEIFDDQFSVERPDGSNFTLKIRSTKLEDSAMYFCASKGGSMVWDTQYFGPGTRLTVL.

The genes are TRBV10-3 and TRBJ2-1; 10 positions agree with TRBD1. From germline, CDR1 is ENHRY and CDR2 SYGVKD. V shed 4 bases, J shed 6 bases, and the junction held 6 bases outside the gene matches. The CDR3 contains 15 residues. CDR3: CAISVRQGAGNEQFF. CDR3 nucleotide sequence: TGTGCCATCAGTGTCAGACAGGGGGCTGGCAATGAGCAGTTCTTC.

The rearrangement joins TRBV29-1 to TRBJ2-5; the match to TRBD1 covers 8 bases. The CDR3 covers 12 residues. In germline, CDR1 is SQVTM, CDR2 ANQGSEA. After removal of 7 bases from V and 4 bases from J, the junction contained 5 bases not matched to a gene. For the CDR3, the DNA is TGCAGCGCCGACAGGGGAGCAGAGACCCAGTACTTC. This codes for CSADRGAETQYF. The full variable domain, completed using reference TRBV29-1 and TRBJ2-5, is SAVISQKPSRDICQRGTSLTIQCQVDSQVTMMFWYRQQPGQSLTLIATANQGSEATYESGFVIDKFPISRPNLTFSTLTVSNMSPEDSSIYLCSADRGAETQYFGPGTRLLVL.

This clone has a handful of counts. The J gene is TRBJ1-2, the V gene TRBV9; 9 bases are a match to TRBD1. The germline V gene has CDR1 SGDLS and CDR2 YYNGEE. This CDR3 spans 14 amino acids. V lost 4 bases and J lost 6; bases outside the gene matches: 7. The CDR3 region is CASSLRQGGHGYTF. The CDR3 DNA is TGTGCCAGCAGCCTCCGACAGGGGGGACATGGCTACACCTTC. Drawing the rest from reference TRBV9 and TRBJ1-2, the complete variable domain is DSGVTQTPKHLITATGQRVTLRCSPRSGDLSVYWYQQSLDQGLQFLIQYYNGEERAKGNILERFSAQQFPDLHSELNLSSLELGDSALYFCASSLRQGGHGYTFGSGTRLTVV.

This chain uses TRBV7-2 with TRBJ2-7, with D possibly TRBD1 on 6 matching bases. Germline values: CDR1 SGHTA, CDR2 FQGNSA. The V end lost 1 base, the J end lost 2 bases, and 12 bases lay between the germline ends. This CDR3 is 15 amino acids long. The CDR3 loop is CASSLGQVITYEQYF. In DNA, the CDR3 is TGTGCCAGCAGCTTAGGACAGGTCATTACCTACGAGCAGTACTTC.

This clone was observed a handful of times. This chain joins TRBV5-4 and TRBJ2-7, with a weak D call TRBD2 (5 bases). Germline V gives CDR1 SGHNT, CDR2 YYREEE (reference sequence). This CDR3 spans 12 amino acids. The V end lost 7 bases, the J end lost 6 bases, and 14 bases lay between the germline ends. The CDR3 here is CASSDYSGEQYF. The DNA of the CDR3 is TGTGCCAGCTCCGACTATTCGGGCGAGCAGTACTTC.

The chain combines TRBV19 with TRBJ1-5; weak D call: TRBD1 (6 bases). CDR1 is LNHDA, CDR2 SQIVND, per germline (reference sequence). Trimming shortened V by 7 bases and J by 6 bases, and 13 bases separated the two germline ends. This CDR3 contains 13 residues. This chain's CDR3 is CASTEQGGQPQHF. Here the CDR3 DNA reads TGTGCCAGTACCGAACAGGGCGGTCAGCCCCAGCATTTT.

The chain carries TRBV27 and TRBJ1-2; 9 bases line up with TRBD1. The CDR3 is 13 residues long. The junction had 9 bases not matched to a gene; V was cut back by 8 bases and J by 8 bases. CDR1 is MNHEY, CDR2 SMNVEV, per germline (reference sequence). CDR3 sequence: CASSFGTGLGYTF. Here the CDR3 DNA reads TGTGCCAGCTCTTTTGGGACAGGGCTAGGCTACACCTTC.

This CDR3 is CASSPRGRYNEQFF. Written as DNA, the CDR3 is TGTGCCAGCAGTCCCAGGGGGCGTTACAATGAGCAGTTCTTC. The rearrangement joins TRBV27 to TRBJ2-1; TRBD1 aligns across 8 bases. The germline V gene encodes CDR1 MNHEY and CDR2 SMNVEV (reference sequence). The CDR3 is made up of 14 amino acids. With V trimmed by 5 bases and J by 4 bases, 4 bases remained unmatched.

This chain joins TRBV19 and TRBJ2-7; TRBD2 is a possible D gene (5 bases). Trimming pared 5 bases from V and 3 bases from J, leaving 17 bases between. Germline CDR1 reads LNHDA; CDR2 reads SQIVND (reference sequence). The CDR3 spans 15 residues. The CDR3 region is CASSSRRDGNYEQYF. The CDR3 DNA follows: TGTGCCAGTAGTTCGCGCCGAGACGGGAACTACGAGCAGTACTTC.

The rearrangement links TRBV5-8 to TRBJ1-5; D may be TRBD1 (5 bases). Germline V gene sequence: CDR1 SGHTS, CDR2 YDEGEE. The CDR3 runs to 17 residues. The ends were cut back, 4 bases at V and 4 bases at J, with 21 bases in the middle. The CDR3 reads CASSENWGYSANQPQHF. DNA for the CDR3: TGTGCCAGCAGCGAAAATTGGGGCTACAGTGCTAATCAGCCCCAGCATTTT.

This clone was detected only a few times. J is TRBJ2-7 and V is TRBV19; 7 nucleotides match TRBD1. The trim removed 5 bases at V and 5 bases at J, leaving 6 bases unmatched. The V gene's germline CDR1 is LNHDA and CDR2 SQIVND (reference sequence). The CDR3 is 13 amino acids. The CDR3 loop reads CASSLPQGNEQYF. The CDR3 bases are TGTGCCAGTAGTCTCCCACAGGGGAACGAGCAGTACTTC.